The clone carrying this T cell receptor (beta chain) has more than one count but fewer than ten. Its specificity is not known. Between the trimmed V and J ends, which lost 1 base and 6 bases, there was a span of 6 bases. Germline values: CDR1 LGHDT, CDR2 YNNKEL (reference sequence). The CDR3 consists of 12 residues. The data were obtained in a study of response to subunit inactivated influenza vaccine. Study-wide results and caveats: Each seasonal influenza vaccination recruits few new T cells, the authors suggested.

TCRdb reprocessed the RT-PCR reads with MiXCR, giving one entry per CDR3 protein. The table records 550,000 to 600,000 distinct CDR3 sequences, over 9.5% of them present only once. The sample was PBMCs from blood, taken on the day of vaccination. This receptor was identified in a man over 45 who received an inactivated influenza vaccine. This chain links TRBV3-1 with TRBJ1-2; D remains unclear. The CDR3 DNA follows: TGTGCCAGCAGCCAAGTCGTGGATGGCTACACCTTC. Residues: CASSQVVDGYTF.